The text below deals with one TCR beta chain. The antigen is undetermined. The method was immunoSEQ multiplex PCR; TCRdb's version includes in-frame clones alone and lacks a portion of them. The repertoire holds about 120,000 clones, approximately 88% seen once, with more than 5% in the top ten. This sample is part of a study of cytomegalovirus exposure and HLA in healthy donors. Whole-study context: A subsequent analysis reported that the approximately 120 validation repertoires were produced on the same platform that had also been used for the roughly 700 first-cohort repertoires. General study results and limits: Rarity marked most TCR sequences, yet some public TCRs occurred in many donors. The authors listed over 150 TCR beta chains as cytomegalovirus-associated. It was confirmed in vitro that a few of the CMV-associated chains were specific for CMV antigens.

With 8 bases removed from V and 2 bases from J, the gap between germline ends came to 12 bases. The length of the CDR3 is 14 residues. Germline V gene lookup returns CDR1 SGHTA and CDR2 FQGTGA. Sequenced: PBMCs. This receptor was obtained from a woman aged 18-29 years in good health and CMV-seropositive. The chain has TRBV7-3 and TRBJ2-2, with TRBD1 as a possible D gene (6 bases). In DNA form, the CDR3 reads TGTGCCAGCCGCCGGACAGATAACACCGGGGAGCTGTTTTTT. Protein: CASRRTDNTGELFF.